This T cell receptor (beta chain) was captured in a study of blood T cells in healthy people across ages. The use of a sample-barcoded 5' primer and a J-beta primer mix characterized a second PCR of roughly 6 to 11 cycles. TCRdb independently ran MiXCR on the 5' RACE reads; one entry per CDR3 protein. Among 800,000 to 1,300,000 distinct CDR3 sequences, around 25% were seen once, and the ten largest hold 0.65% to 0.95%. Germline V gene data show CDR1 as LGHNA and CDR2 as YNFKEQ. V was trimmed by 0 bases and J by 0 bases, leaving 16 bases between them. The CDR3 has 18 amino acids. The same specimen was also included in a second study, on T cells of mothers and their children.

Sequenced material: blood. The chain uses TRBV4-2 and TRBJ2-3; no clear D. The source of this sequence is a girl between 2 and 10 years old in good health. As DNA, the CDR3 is TGTGCCAGCAGCCAAGAGGGCGGTTTCAAGGCTAGCACAGATACGCAGTATTTT. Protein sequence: CASSQEGGFKASTDTQYF.